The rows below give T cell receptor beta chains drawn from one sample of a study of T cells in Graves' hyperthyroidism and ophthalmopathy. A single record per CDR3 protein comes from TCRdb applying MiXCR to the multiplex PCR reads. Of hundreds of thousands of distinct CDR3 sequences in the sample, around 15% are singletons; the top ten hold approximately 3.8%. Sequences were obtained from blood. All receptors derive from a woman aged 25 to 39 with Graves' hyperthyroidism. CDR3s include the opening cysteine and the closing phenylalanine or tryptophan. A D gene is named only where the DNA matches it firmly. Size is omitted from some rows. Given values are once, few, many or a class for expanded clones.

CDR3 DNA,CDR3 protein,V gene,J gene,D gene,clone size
TGCAGTGCTGAAGCCAGCTTCGGTGAGCAGTTCTTC,CSAEASFGEQFF,TRBV20-1,TRBJ2-1,-,few
TGCGCCAGCAAGGGTAGGGTTGGAGAGACCCAGTACTTC,CASKGRVGETQYF,TRBV5-1,TRBJ2-5,-,few
TGTGCCAGTAGTGCAACAACTCGTTTGTGGGAGTTAGATACGCAGTATTTT,CASSATTRLWELDTQYF,TRBV19,TRBJ2-3,-,-
TGTGCCAGCAGTTACTCGACAGGGAGCTCCTACGAGCAGTACTTC,CASSYSTGSSYEQYF,TRBV6-6,TRBJ2-7,TRBD1,many
TGTGCCAGTAGTACCCACCTCGGGAATGCTGAAGCTTTCTTT,CASSTHLGNAEAFF,TRBV19,TRBJ1-1,-,-
TGTGCCAGCAGTTTAGGAGGCTTCCTCAATTCACCCCTCCACTTT,CASSLGGFLNSPLHF,TRBV12-3/TRBV12-4,TRBJ1-6,-,many
TGTGCCAGCAGCCAGACGACTGGGGCTCCGGGGTCTTATGGCTACACCTTC,CASSQTTGAPGSYGYTF,TRBV6-1,TRBJ1-2,-,-
TGTGCCAGCAGTCCGCCCTCTAGGGAGCTGTTTTTT,CASSPPSRELFF,TRBV27,TRBJ2-2,-,many
TGTGCCAGCAGTGTCGGGACAGGGCGGAACACGGGCTACACCTTC,CASSVGTGRNTGYTF,TRBV2,TRBJ1-2,TRBD1,many
TGTGCCAGCAGCCCTCCTGAAGAGGACGAGCAGTACTTC,CASSPPEEDEQYF,TRBV7-9,TRBJ2-7,-,few
TGTGCCAGCAGCTTAACGACGCGGGGAGAGCAGTTCTTC,CASSLTTRGEQFF,TRBV7-3,TRBJ2-1,-,few
TGTGCCAGCTCCGGGACACGGGATGAAAAACTGTTTTTT,CASSGTRDEKLFF,TRBV28,TRBJ1-4,-,many
TGCAGCGTTTTGGCCCACGAGCAGTACTTC,CSVLAHEQYF,TRBV29-1,TRBJ2-7,-,few
TGTGCCAGCAGCCAAGATGGGCCCTACGAGCAGTACTTC,CASSQDGPYEQYF,TRBV3-1,TRBJ2-7,-,many
TGCGCCAGCAGCCGGGACTCGACCTACAATGAGCAGTTCTTC,CASSRDSTYNEQFF,TRBV5-1,TRBJ2-1,-,many
TGCAGTGCGAAGGCCGGGGGAGCCGACACCGGGGAGCTGTTTTTT,CSAKAGGADTGELFF,TRBV20-1,TRBJ2-2,-,-
TGTGCCAGCTCACCACCTAGCGGGAGCAGGTATGAGCAGTTCTTC,CASSPPSGSRYEQFF,TRBV18,TRBJ2-1,TRBD2,many
TGCAGCGTTTTAGTAGGGCAACCAACAGATACGCAGTATTTT,CSVLVGQPTDTQYF,TRBV29-1,TRBJ2-3,-,many
TGTGCCAGCACTCCACGTCCCTACAATGAGCAGTTCTTC,CASTPRPYNEQFF,TRBV6-2/TRBV6-3,TRBJ2-1,-,-
TGTGCCAGCAGAACCACGGACAGGAAGGAAAAACTGTTTTTT,CASRTTDRKEKLFF,TRBV7-3,TRBJ1-4,TRBD1,many
TGTGCCAGCAGTTTAGGGGGACTAGCGGGAGACGGGCAGTACTTC,CASSLGGLAGDGQYF,TRBV12-3/TRBV12-4,TRBJ2-4,TRBD2,-
TGTGCCAGCAGCTGGGACCTAAACATTCAGTACTTC,CASSWDLNIQYF,TRBV5-4,TRBJ2-4,-,-
TGCGCCAGCAGCCGCTTCTGGGGCACAGATACGCAATATTTT,CASSRFWGTDTQYF,TRBV4-3,TRBJ2-3,-,-
TGTGCCACGGCCCCGGGACAGGAGACACAAGAGACCCAGTACTTC,CATAPGQETQETQYF,TRBV24-1,TRBJ2-5,TRBD1,-
TGTGCCTGGAGTGCTCGACAGGGCGATCCTGAAAAACTGTTTTTT,CAWSARQGDPEKLFF,TRBV30,TRBJ1-4,TRBD1,many
TGTGCCAGTAGTATGGTTAGCGGGAGTATGTCGTTCTTC,CASSMVSGSMSFF,TRBV19,TRBJ2-1,TRBD2,-
TGTGCCAGCAGCCAAGATCGGGGGCTAGCGGGAACCTACGAGCAGTACTTC,CASSQDRGLAGTYEQYF,TRBV3-1,TRBJ2-7,TRBD2,few
TGCAGTACTAGCGCCCGACAGGGGCAAATCACAGATACGCAGTATTTT,CSTSARQGQITDTQYF,TRBV20-1,TRBJ2-3,-,few
TGCGCCAGCAGCACGGGACTAGCGGACCTCTCTGGGGCCAACGTCCTGACTTTC,CASSTGLADLSGANVLTF,TRBV5-1,TRBJ2-6,TRBD2,few
TGTGCCTGGAGTCCGCCGCGGACGGCTTTCAATCAGCCCCAGCATTTT,CAWSPPRTAFNQPQHF,TRBV30,TRBJ1-5,-,few
TGTGCCAGCATAGGAACAGGGGGCTTAAATGAGCAGTTCTTC,CASIGTGGLNEQFF,TRBV6-1,TRBJ2-1,TRBD1,-
TGTGCCATCAGTGAAAGGACTCTTGACTTGTACGAGCAGTACTTC,CAISERTLDLYEQYF,TRBV10-3,TRBJ2-7,-,many
TGTGCCAGCAGTGAATCCGGTGGGACTGAAGCTTTCTTT,CASSESGGTEAFF,TRBV2,TRBJ1-1,-,many
TGCGCCAGCAGCCTTATAGGATCGGCGGGAGGAAGCACAGATACGCAGTATTTT,CASSLIGSAGGSTDTQYF,TRBV4-3,TRBJ2-3,TRBD2,-
TGTGCCAGCAGCACGCCGGACCAGGGGGCGAACACTGAAGCTTTCTTT,CASSTPDQGANTEAFF,TRBV11-2,TRBJ1-1,TRBD1,many